The T cell receptor beta chain described here comes from a study of blood T cells in healthy people across ages. Notes on the study in general: Changes seen in expanded clonotypes were possibly confounded by donor CMV status left unknown.

Healthy Caucasians from Russia aged about 6 to 90 served as donors. PBMCs, at least 6.5 million per sample, were isolated. This clonotype was observed a handful of times. Antigen specificity is unknown. V shed 4 bases and J 3 bases; nucleotides not matched to a gene: 8. This CDR3 spans 14 amino acids. Germline V lookup: CDR1 GTSNPN, CDR2 SVGIG (reference sequence). PCR was performed a second time for about 7 to 11 cycles using a sample-barcoded 5' primer and a J-beta primer mix. Each TCR beta cDNA got a 12-nucleotide random molecular identifier. MiXCR, applied by TCRdb to the 5' RACE reads, yields one record per CDR3 protein. The sample records 600,000 to 850,000 distinct CDR3 sequences, roughly 41% being singletons.

The sequenced sample was blood. The receptor's source is a woman aged 55-69 years in good health. The chain carries TRBV30 and TRBJ2-7; TRBD1 matches 8 bases. CDR3 DNA: TGTGCCTGGACCCTGACAGGGGCGGGCTACGAGCAGTACTTC. It codes for CAWTLTGAGYEQYF.